Below, 26 T cell receptor beta chains from the same sample are listed, as sequenced in a study of blood T cell repertoires in COVID-19. The data were produced by immunoSEQ multiplex PCR, yet TCRdb's version contains in-frame clones alone and is incomplete. The top ten clones hold around 7.8% of a sample with approximately 500,000 clones, about 89% of them seen once. Sequences were obtained from peripheral blood. All receptors derive from a woman aged 45-65 years with COVID-19, enrolled during active disease.

The chain carries TRBV6-5 and TRBJ1-6, with D perhaps matching TRBD1 (6 bases). Germline CDR1 reads MNHEY; CDR2 reads SVGAGI. This CDR3 comprises 12 residues. The V end lost 6 bases, the J end lost 9 bases, and 9 bases lay between the germline ends. CDR3 in DNA: TGTGCCAGCAGGGCAGGGGTTTCACCCCTCCACTTT. Residues: CASRAGVSPLHF.

DNA of the CDR3: TGTGCCAGTAGTCGGACAGGGGAATCGGTTGGCTACACCTTC. This sequence encodes CASSRTGESVGYTF. The chain combines TRBV19 with TRBJ1-2; 9 bases are shared with TRBD1. The CDR3 consists of 14 residues. V lost 5 bases to trimming and J lost 7 bases; unmatched junction nucleotides: 8. Germline CDR1 and CDR2: LNHDA and SQIVND (reference sequence).

The chain combines TRBV18 with TRBJ1-2; 11 bases line up with TRBD1. Germline assignment: CDR1 KGHSH and CDR2 LQKENI. This CDR3 is 15 amino acids long. After removal of 2 bases from V and 5 bases from J, the junction contained 4 bases not matched to a gene. CDR3 residues: CASSPRTGGEYGYTF. CDR3 in DNA: TGTGCCAGCTCACCAAGGACAGGGGGCGAGTATGGCTACACCTTC.

The V call is TRBV6-4, the J call TRBJ1-2; TRBD1 is a possible D gene (5 bases). The germline CDR1 and CDR2 sequences are MRHNA and SNTAGT. Trimming stripped 5 bases from V and 8 bases from J, with 21 bases between. The CDR3 is 15 amino acids. CDR3 region: CASSPLAQATRGYTF. CDR3 DNA: TGTGCCAGCAGTCCCTTGGCACAGGCCACGCGGGGCTACACCTTC.

The chain carries TRBV11-2 and TRBJ2-2; D unclear. Trimming stripped 3 bases from V and 9 bases from J, with 14 bases between. Germline V gives CDR1 SGHAT, CDR2 FQNNGV. The CDR3 is 14 residues long. The DNA for the CDR3 is TGTGCCAGCAGCTTGGCTTGGTGGGCCCGGGAGCTGTTTTTT. Its protein product is CASSLAWWARELFF. The entire variable domain, with the rest obtained from reference TRBV11-2 and TRBJ2-2, is as follows: EAGVAQSPRYKIIEKRQSVAFWCNPISGHATLYWYQQILGQGPKLLIQFQNNGVVDDSQLPKDRFSAERLKGVDSTLKIQPAKLEDSAVYLCASSLAWWARELFFGEGSRLTVL.

V is TRBV29-1 and J is TRBJ2-7; a weak D match, TRBD1 (5 bases). The germline V gene has CDR1 SQVTM and CDR2 ANQGSEA. The CDR3 sequence is 12 residues long. With 3 bases removed from V and 9 bases from J, the gap between germline ends came to 15 bases. The CDR3 sequence is CSVDGILGAQYF. The CDR3 DNA reads as TGCAGCGTTGATGGGATCTTAGGGGCGCAGTACTTC.

V is TRBV28 and J is TRBJ2-4; maybe TRBD1 (6 bases). V was cut by 5 bases and J by 0 bases, with 14 bases left in between. The CDR3 runs 16 residues. Looked up from germline, CDR1 is MDHEN and CDR2 is SYDVKM. Here the CDR3 DNA reads TGTGCCAGCAGTACAGGGCTACTTCTAGCCAAAAACATTCAGTACTTC. This codes for CASSTGLLLAKNIQYF.

The gene calls are TRBV6-4 and TRBJ1-1; D possibly corresponds to TRBD1 (5 bases). Germline V gene data show CDR1 as MRHNA and CDR2 as SNTAGT. V lost 1 base to trimming and J lost 3 bases, with 9 bases between them. This CDR3 spans 14 amino acids. CDR3 sequence reads: CASSDWGADTEAFF. CDR3 in DNA: TGTGCCAGCAGTGACTGGGGCGCGGACACTGAAGCTTTCTTT.

This chain joins TRBV5-4 and TRBJ1-2, with unresolved D. This CDR3 is 13 amino acids long. The germline V and J ends were trimmed by 4 bases and 4 bases, with 11 bases remaining between them. Germline lookup yields CDR1 SGHNT and CDR2 YYREEE (reference sequence). The CDR3 DNA reads as TGTGCCAGCAGCGATACAGCTGGCTATGGCTACACCTTC. Residues: CASSDTAGYGYTF.

The J gene is TRBJ2-3, the V gene TRBV10-3, with TRBD1 matching 7 bases. CDR3 length: 11 amino acids. Germline V gene sequence: CDR1 ENHRY, CDR2 SYGVKD. Here the CDR3 reads CVTGDTDTQYF. The CDR3 nucleotides read TGTGTAACAGGGGACACAGATACGCAGTATTTT.

The chain joins TRBV30 to TRBJ1-4, with D perhaps TRBD1 (5 bases). Germline V CDR1 and CDR2: GTSNPN, SVGIG (reference sequence). The CDR3 spans 15 residues. V gave up 4 bases and J gave up 10 bases, with 22 bases separating them. The CDR3 here is CAWIPSSRVYGKLFF. CDR3 in DNA: TGTGCCTGGATCCCCTCCAGCAGGGTGTATGGAAAACTGTTTTTT.

This chain uses TRBV5-1 with TRBJ2-1; D gene ambiguous. The germline V and J ends were trimmed by 4 bases and 8 bases, with 7 bases remaining between them. This CDR3 region has 11 residues. Germline V gene lookup returns CDR1 SGHRS and CDR2 YFSETQ. CDR3 nucleotides: TGCGCCAGCAGCCGAGGAGATGAGCAGTTCTTC. It codes for CASSRGDEQFF.

The gene calls are TRBV11-1 and TRBJ1-1; 9 bases are a match to TRBD1. The CDR3 consists of 14 residues. Trimming took 5 bases from V and 3 from J; bases not matched to a gene: 4. Germline V gene sequence: CDR1 SGHAT, CDR2 FQDESV (reference sequence). The CDR3 nucleotides read TGTGCCAGCAGCCGACGGACAGGGGACACTGAAGCTTTCTTT. Its protein is CASSRRTGDTEAFF.

This chain links TRBV21-1 with TRBJ1-6; the D call TRBD1 from the table was never checked on the DNA. TRBV21-1 is tagged as a pseudogene. This CDR3 is built from 21 residues. The CDR3 bases are TGTGCCAGCAGCCCACGGACCCCACGGACAGGGAGGTTCTCCTATAATTCACCCCTCCACTTT. As protein: CASSPRTPRTGRFSYNSPLHF.

The V gene is TRBV19, the J gene TRBJ1-5; D perhaps matches TRBD1 (5 bases). Germline lookup yields CDR1 LNHDA and CDR2 SQIVND (reference sequence). The V gene lost 3 bases and the J gene lost 2 bases, with 17 bases spanning the gap. The CDR3 sequence is 17 residues long. The CDR3 coding sequence is TGTGCCAGTAGTATCCGGAGGGGCAGGGCGGGCAATCAGCCCCAGCATTTT. This translates into CASSIRRGRAGNQPQHF. The full variable domain, completed using reference TRBV19 and TRBJ1-5, is DGGITQSPKYLFRKEGQNVTLSCEQNLNHDAMYWYRQDPGQGLRLIYYSQIVNDFQKGDIAEGYSVSREKKESFPLTVTSAQKNPTAFYLCASSIRRGRAGNQPQHFGDGTRLSIL.

The rearrangement joins TRBV24-1 to TRBJ2-1; 8 bases are shared with TRBD1. Germline loops: CDR1 KGHDR, CDR2 SFDVKD. Unmatched junction bases numbered 6, after V lost 0 bases and J lost 9 bases. This CDR3 has 15 residues. CDR3 DNA sequence: TGTGCCACCAGTGATTTGGGCCAGGGGGCAGGTGAGCAGTTCTTC. As protein: CATSDLGQGAGEQFF.

The chain links TRBV7-8 to TRBJ2-7; TRBD1 aligns across 8 bases. This CDR3 comprises 14 residues. Germline CDR1 SGHVS, CDR2 FQNEAQ. V shed 3 bases and J 6 bases; nucleotides not matched to a gene: 7. In nucleotides, the CDR3 is TGTGCCAGCAGCTTTGGGAGACAGGGGACCGAGCAGTACTTC. Protein product: CASSFGRQGTEQYF.

The chain recombines TRBV6-5 with TRBJ1-2; no firm D call. The CDR3 consists of 12 residues. The germline V gene has CDR1 MNHEY and CDR2 SVGAGI. Trimming took off 6 bases at V and 3 bases at J, with 8 bases between the two ends. CDR3 nucleotide sequence: TGTGCCAGCAGACGGGGTGACTATGGCTACACCTTC. As protein: CASRRGDYGYTF.

The rearrangement links TRBV5-4 to TRBJ1-2; possibly TRBD1 for D (5 bases). The germline V gene encodes CDR1 SGHNT and CDR2 YYREEE (reference sequence). This CDR3 is built from 13 residues. V was clipped by 4 bases and J by 0 bases, with 7 bases between them. CDR3 region: CASSATANYGYTF. DNA of the CDR3: TGTGCCAGCAGCGCGACAGCTAACTATGGCTACACCTTC.

J is TRBJ1-2 and V is TRBV18; 9 nucleotides agree with TRBD1. Germline V gene lookup returns CDR1 KGHSH and CDR2 LQKENI. Trimming removed 0 bases from V and 0 bases from J; junction bases left unmatched: 5. The CDR3 totals 17 residues. CDR3 nucleotide sequence: TGTGCCAGCTCACCACCAGGGACAGGGACAGCTAACTATGGCTACACCTTC. Translation gives CASSPPGTGTANYGYTF.

This clone appeared once. This chain uses TRBV9 with TRBJ2-1; 8 nucleotides align to TRBD2. CDR1 SGDLS and CDR2 YYNGEE come from the germline V gene. This CDR3 has 16 amino acids. V lost 0 bases to trimming and J lost 4 bases; unmatched junction nucleotides: 6. CDR3 nucleotides: TGTGCCAGCAGCGTAGCGCTCGGGGGGGCGTACAATGAGCAGTTCTTC. Residues: CASSVALGGAYNEQFF.

The chain joins TRBV12-3 or TRBV12-4 to TRBJ2-7; 9 bases line up with TRBD1. Trimming removed 5 bases from V and 9 bases from J; junction bases left unmatched: 8. The CDR3 is made up of 13 amino acids. The CDR3 nucleotides read TGTGCCAGCAGTAAGGGACAGGGTATTAGGCAGTACTTC. Its protein is CASSKGQGIRQYF.

The gene calls are TRBV19 and TRBJ1-6; D is possibly TRBD1 (6 bases). This CDR3 contains 14 residues. Trimming removed 10 bases at V and 10 bases at J, with 20 bases between. Germline-derived CDR1 and CDR2 are LNHDA and SQIVND (reference sequence). CDR3: CATNSRGTESPLHF. Written as DNA, the CDR3 is TGTGCCACCAACTCCAGGGGTACGGAATCACCCCTCCACTTT.

This chain joins TRBV7-6 and TRBJ2-7; possible D gene TRBD1, 6 bases. This CDR3 has 17 residues. Germline CDR1 is SGHVS and CDR2 is FNYEAQ. Trimming removed 5 bases from V and 0 bases from J, with 20 bases in between. DNA of the CDR3: TGTGCCAGCAGCCTCCGGGTTTCCGGGACATCCTCCTACGAGCAGTACTTC. Translating it yields CASSLRVSGTSSYEQYF. Supplemented by reference TRBV7-6 and TRBJ2-7, the full variable domain reads GAGVSQSPRYKVTKRGQDVALRCDPISGHVSLYWYRQALGQGPEFLTYFNYEAQQDKSGLPNDRFSAERPEGSISTLTIQRTEQRDSAMYRCASSLRVSGTSSYEQYFGPGTRLTVT.

The rearrangement uses TRBV15 and TRBJ1-3, with D possibly matching TRBD1 (5 bases). This CDR3 spans 15 amino acids. Between the trimmed V and J ends, which lost 8 bases and 2 bases, there was a span of 16 bases. Germline V CDR1 and CDR2: LNHNV, YYDKDF (reference sequence). This chain's CDR3 is CATSERQGPGNTIYF. The CDR3 bases are TGTGCCACCTCAGAAAGGCAGGGTCCTGGAAACACCATATATTTT.

Notes on this clone: This same CDR3 is encoded by further DNA sequences in the sample. The V gene is TRBV5-4, the J gene TRBJ2-3; D call uncertain. Deletions cut 3 bases from V and 0 bases from J, with 5 bases between. From germline, CDR1 is SGHNT and CDR2 YYREEE (reference sequence). This CDR3 is 13 amino acids long. The CDR3 protein is CASSSPSTDTQYF. CDR3 nucleotide sequence: TGTGCCAGCAGCTCCCCAAGCACAGATACGCAGTATTTT.